This T cell receptor (beta chain) was identified in a study of beta chain features in type 1 diabetes (dated by TCRdb to the late 2010s). With respect to the entire study: No differences in mean age, gender distribution, total cell number or subset yield were found between patients and healthy donors. Naive and central memory subsets were obtained from all 30 or so donors, but regulatory and stem cell-like memory subsets were isolated from only 8 patients and about 8 healthy donors. The study compared the TCRB repertoires of sorted circulating CD4+ T cell subsets in recently diagnosed type 1 diabetes patients with those in matched healthy donors. A total of about 100 million sorted cells were examined across all samples, and RNA yield correlated strongly with the number of cells per subset.

What the work shows at the level of the full study, not this receptor alone: Because the HLA sub-analyses included only small numbers of individuals, any influence of HLA type on TCRB rearrangement was left unresolved. Patients with type 1 diabetes made fewer insertions and deleted more nucleotides at VDJ recombination sites, implying thymic rearrangement abnormalities. A moderate but significant shortening of TCRB CDR3 length was observed in type 1 diabetes patients in all four CD4+ subsets. Because cDNA was sequenced instead of genomic DNA, highly expressing activated cells could be over-represented, though the groups showed no difference in activation or CD3 levels. Shorter templates might be favored by PCR, yet because patient and control samples were amplified and corrected together, any such skew would affect both groups equally. Naive, central memory and regulatory TCRB repertoires appeared more similar among patients than among healthy donors.

All of the isolated RNA was reverse transcribed with the High Capacity cDNA Reverse Transcription Kit, so expressed TCRB transcripts were sequenced. Naive, central memory and regulatory T cell samples underwent deep immunoSEQ sequencing, averaging approximately 3.5 million total reads per sample. Sorted cells were lysed in RLT buffer and RNA was extracted with DNase-treated RNeasy Micro or Mini kits, depending on cell number. Each cell subset was processed separately to prevent cross-contamination, with patient and healthy donor samples processed together. The immunoSEQ multiplex PCR was used to amplify TCRB sequences from cDNA, generating 87-bp fragments that spanned the CDR3 region. Sequencing of the amplicons was performed on the Illumina HiSeq platform. Under the source paper's analysis protocol: Synthetic template baselines were used to correct PCR bias computationally, reads within Hamming distance 2 were collapsed, and singletons that could not be merged were discarded. By aligning reads against IMGT, V, D and J genes, CDR3 length, and insertions or deletions at six rearrangement sites were assigned. Clonotype counts were normalized to sorted cell number within each subset before computing true diversity and Gini coefficients with the tcR R package. Repertoire sharing was quantified using the overlap coefficient calculated on TCRB nucleotide sequences. TCRdb carries this immuneACCESS record with in-frame sequences only. Its versions omit some clonotypes, under half of them owing to an unresolved V gene in the studies checked, with the rest unexplained. The D gene and trimming were derived from the DNA, and the V and J assignments and clone size from that table. In all, the sample holds around 200,000 clones, and approximately 13% of those were seen once. The top ten constitute less than 0.7% of the sample.

From each donor, a single peripheral blood sample of around 0.12 L on average was drawn into heparinised tubes. A BD FACSAria II was used to sort naive, central memory, regulatory and stem cell-like memory CD4+ T cells with a panel that included CD45RO, CCR7, CD25, CD127, CD95 and CD27. A purity above 95% was achieved for all sorted populations. PBMCs were separated immediately by Lymphoprep density gradient centrifugation and were stained directly, without being cultured. To minimize batch effects, samples were stained and sorted in pairs, one healthy donor with one patient per experiment. About this clone: Its antigen remains unidentified. The input lacks base qualities; no much larger clone sits a single base away.

Compared with germline, V lacks 0 bases and J lacks 5 bases; bases without a gene match: 3. The germline V gene provides CDR1 ENHRY and CDR2 SYGVKD. The CDR3 contains 14 residues, cysteine and phenylalanine counted. Only CDR3 DNA is held: 42 bases, read in frame from base 1. This clonotype originated in a woman aged 18-29 years in good health. Sequencing was carried out using central memory CD4+ T cells from blood. The receptor chain draws on TRBV10-3 and TRBJ1-2, with 7 bases aligning to TRBD1. The nucleotides read TGTGCCATCAGTGAGTCGTCAGGGGGTTATGGCTACACCTTC. Its translation is CAISESSGGYGYTF.